These 13 T cell receptor beta chains came from one sample sequenced in a study of blood T cell repertoires in COVID-19. Profiling relied on immunoSEQ multiplex PCR, and the TCRdb table lists in-frame clones only, not all of them. The sample lists approximately 470,000 clones; 75% to 90% were seen once. Sequencing was carried out using PBMCs or T cells enriched from blood (not recorded which). Receptors originate from a woman between 18 and 29 years old who had recovered from COVID-19.

V is TRBV28 and J is TRBJ1-1; tentatively, D is TRBD1 (6 bases). V was clipped by 2 bases and J by 0 bases, with 10 bases between them. This CDR3 spans 15 amino acids. Germline CDR1 MDHEN, CDR2 SYDVKM. CDR3 amino acids: CASSLPQGMNTEAFF. CDR3 DNA sequence: TGTGCCAGCAGTTTACCCCAGGGGATGAACACTGAAGCTTTCTTT.

The rearrangement links TRBV7-2 to TRBJ2-7, with TRBD2 identical over 8 bases. The length of the CDR3 is 15 residues. J gave up 7 bases and V 2 bases, and 10 bases lay outside the gene matches. The germline V gene encodes CDR1 SGHTA and CDR2 FQGNSA. This CDR3 is CASSLSSGGLEEQYF. The CDR3, as DNA: TGTGCCAGCAGCTTATCGAGCGGGGGTCTCGAGGAGCAGTACTTC.

V is TRBV12-3 or TRBV12-4 and J is TRBJ1-5; 10 bases agree with TRBD1. Trimming took 8 bases from V and 13 from J; bases not matched to a gene: 11. CDR3 length: 13 amino acids. CDR3 protein: CASSGTGALTQHF. The CDR3, as DNA: TGTGCCAGCTCCGGGACAGGGGCTCTAACTCAGCATTTT.

Worth noting for this clone: The same CDR3 arises from other DNA sequences in this sample as well. The chain recombines TRBV2 with TRBJ2-5; tentative D call: TRBD1 (6 bases). Trimming took off 2 bases at V and 2 bases at J, with 12 bases between the two ends. Per the germline V gene, CDR1 is SNHLY and CDR2 is FYNNEI. The CDR3 is 15 residues long. CDR3 DNA: TGTGCCAGCAGTGAACGCGGACAGACACAAGAGACCCAGTACTTC. This encodes CASSERGQTQETQYF.

V and J are TRBV19 and TRBJ2-1; D is ambiguous. The CDR3 is 13 amino acids. V dropped 2 bases and J dropped 5 bases, with 7 bases sitting between them. Looked up from germline, CDR1 is LNHDA and CDR2 is SQIVND (reference sequence). In nucleotides, the CDR3 is TGTGCCAGTAGTATATCAGTGAACAATGAGCAGTTCTTC. It specifies CASSISVNNEQFF.

This chain uses TRBV19 with TRBJ1-1; D is perhaps TRBD1 (6 bases). The germline V gene has CDR1 LNHDA and CDR2 SQIVND (reference sequence). The CDR3 totals 15 residues. The germline V and J ends were trimmed by 10 bases and 5 bases, with 23 bases remaining between them. CDR3: CATKSGDTGGTEAFF. The CDR3 region has the DNA TGTGCCACAAAATCAGGGGACACCGGAGGTACTGAAGCTTTCTTT.

The V and J genes are TRBV28 and TRBJ2-1, with TRBD2 matching over 8 bases. The CDR3 contains 15 residues. V lost 7 bases and J lost 2; bases outside the gene matches: 7. Germline V lookup: CDR1 MDHEN, CDR2 SYDVKM. The CDR3 sequence: CASMSGGGPYNEQFF. In DNA form, the CDR3 reads TGTGCCAGCATGTCTGGCGGGGGGCCCTACAATGAGCAGTTCTTC. The entire variable domain, with the rest obtained from reference TRBV28 and TRBJ2-1, is as follows: DVKVTQSSRYLVKRTGEKVFLECVQDMDHENMFWYRQDPGLGLRLIYFSYDVKMKEKGDIPEGYSVSREKKERFSLILESASTNQTSMYLCASMSGGGPYNEQFFGPGTRLTVL.

The rearrangement uses TRBV20-1 and TRBJ2-3; 9 nucleotides align to TRBD2. CDR3 length: 18 residues. CDR1 and CDR2 from the germline V gene are DFQATT and SNEGSKA (reference sequence). Germline trimming cut 3 bases from V and 2 bases from J; bases unmatched to any gene: 15. CDR3 amino acids: CSASKRALAGGTTDTQYF. In DNA form, the CDR3 reads TGCAGTGCTAGTAAGAGGGCCCTCGCGGGGGGGACCACAGATACGCAGTATTTT.

The chain combines TRBV6-5 with TRBJ2-2, with a possible D match to TRBD1 (6 bases). Trimming removed 6 bases at V and 2 bases at J, with 13 bases between. Germline-derived CDR1 and CDR2 are MNHEY and SVGAGI. This CDR3 contains 15 residues. CDR3 loop: CASSSWTANTGELFF. For the CDR3, the DNA is TGTGCCAGCAGCTCGTGGACAGCCAACACCGGGGAGCTGTTTTTT.

The chain carries TRBV25-1 and TRBJ1-6; no firm D call. Germline CDR1 and CDR2: MGHDK and SYGVNS. The CDR3 spans 16 residues. V dropped 2 bases and J dropped 8 bases, with 16 bases sitting between them. CDR3 sequence reads: CASSETSGSFHSPLHF. In DNA form, the CDR3 reads TGTGCCAGCAGTGAAACCTCCGGGAGTTTTCATTCACCCCTCCACTTT.

This chain joins TRBV2 and TRBJ1-4, with 7 bases fitting TRBD1. The germline V gene has CDR1 SNHLY and CDR2 FYNNEI. J was trimmed by 4 bases and V by 6 bases; bases with no gene match: 2. This CDR3 comprises 13 residues. The CDR3 loop is CASRGQRNEKLFF. The CDR3 coding sequence is TGTGCCAGCAGGGGACAGCGTAATGAAAAACTGTTTTTT.

The chain joins TRBV15 to TRBJ1-5; 11 bases match TRBD1. The CDR3 totals 16 residues. Trimming at V came to 0 bases and at J to 7 bases, leaving 5 bases not matched to a gene. Germline V CDR1 and CDR2: LNHNV, YYDKDF (reference sequence). The CDR3: CATSRDRTGGMQPQHF. CDR3 bases: TGTGCCACCAGCAGAGATAGGACAGGGGGCATGCAGCCCCAGCATTTT. The full variable domain, in which reference TRBV15 and TRBJ1-5 provide the parts outside the CDR3, is DAMVIQNPRYQVTQFGKPVTLSCSQTLNHNVMYWYQQKSSQAPKLLFHYYDKDFNNEADTPDNFQSRRPNTSFCFLDIRSPGLGDTAMYLCATSRDRTGGMQPQHFGDGTRLSIL.

The chain is built from TRBV30 and TRBJ1-5; no reliable D call. The CDR3 contains 16 residues. Germline-derived CDR1 and CDR2 are GTSNPN and SVGIG (reference sequence). V was cut by 2 bases and J by 0 bases, with 14 bases left in between. The CDR3 reads CAWSREAVYSNQPQHF. DNA of the CDR3: TGTGCCTGGAGTCGAGAGGCAGTTTATAGCAATCAGCCCCAGCATTTT.